Each of the 10 T cell receptor beta chains below was sequenced from the same sample in a study of T cells in Graves' hyperthyroidism and ophthalmopathy. Amplification of TCR beta CDR3 regions was performed using RNA transcripts as template. HTBI primers drove first-round RT-PCR of the TCR CDR3. Each CDR3 protein is one row after TCRdb ran MiXCR on the multiplex PCR reads. Seen here are around 100,000 distinct CDR3 sequences, 47% observed once, and the top ten hold roughly 24%. Sequencing was carried out using blood. The receptor source for this set is a middle-aged man with Graves' hyperthyroidism.

The sample holds many counts of this clonotype. The gene calls are TRBV20-1 and TRBJ2-3; D possibly corresponds to TRBD1 (5 bases). CDR3 length: 14 residues. The V gene's germline CDR1 is DFQATT and CDR2 SNEGSKA (reference sequence). The V end was cut by 5 bases, the J end by 1 base, with 13 bases between. The CDR3, as DNA: TGCAGTGCTTCCCTTGGGGCGGGCACAGATACGCAGTATTTT. This translates into CSASLGAGTDTQYF.

There are many counts of this clonotype. The rearrangement uses TRBV6-2 or TRBV6-3 and TRBJ2-5; the D is unclear. CDR3 length equals 14 residues. The V end lost 1 base, the J end lost 1 base, and 7 bases lay between the germline ends. Germline-derived CDR1 and CDR2 are MNHEY and SVGEGT. This chain's CDR3 is CASSYFGLQETQYF. CDR3 in DNA: TGTGCCAGCAGTTACTTTGGGCTCCAAGAGACCCAGTACTTC.

About this clonotype: A junction end diverges from the germline sequence, so it may reflect a read error. This sequence joins TRBV7-7 and TRBJ2-7; TRBD1 or TRBD2 may be the D gene (5 bases each). CDR3 length: 14 amino acids. Germline loops: CDR1 SSHAT, CDR2 FNYEAQ (reference sequence). The CDR3 here is CASSPGGGSYERYF. CDR3 in DNA: TGTGCTAGCAGCCCCGGTGGGGGATCCTACGAGCGGTACTTC.

This sequence joins TRBV5-1 and TRBJ2-7, with TRBD1 identical over 12 bases. This CDR3 spans 12 amino acids. Germline CDR1 SGHRS, CDR2 YFSETQ. Trimming removed 5 bases from V and 12 bases from J; junction bases left unmatched: 6. DNA of the CDR3: TGCGCCAGCAGGACCGGGACAGGGGGCATGTACTTC. It is translated as CASRTGTGGMYF.

As concerns this clonotype: This CDR3 fails to terminate in the conserved phenylalanine or tryptophan, so it likely reflects a read error. V gene TRBV7-6 combines with J gene TRBJ1-1, with D perhaps TRBD1 (6 bases). The CDR3 has 15 amino acids. The germline V gene has CDR1 SGHVS and CDR2 FNYEAQ. The CDR3 loop is CAGSLLGQRNTEAFL. The CDR3 coding sequence is TGTGCCGGCAGCTTACTAGGACAGCGGAACACTGAAGCTTTCCTT.

This clonotype was picked up many times. The CDR3 spells CASSRPSSGLSYEQYF. CDR3 nucleotides: TGTGCCAGCAGCCGACCGTCTAGCGGACTCTCCTACGAGCAGTACTTC. The rearrangement uses TRBV5-4 and TRBJ2-7; 7 bases are a match to TRBD2. Germline values: CDR1 SGHNT, CDR2 YYREEE (reference sequence). Losses at the gene ends were 4 bases for V and 0 bases for J; bases not matched to a gene: 10. The CDR3 length is 16 residues. The complete variable domain, with remaining parts taken from reference TRBV5-4 and TRBJ2-7, reads ETGVTQSPTHLIKTRGQQVTLRCSSQSGHNTVSWYQQALGQGPQFIFQYYREEENGRGNFPPRFSGLQFPNYSSELNVNALELDDSALYLCASSRPSSGLSYEQYFGPGTRLTVT.

This clonotype has at least ten counts. The rearrangement joins TRBV24-1 to TRBJ2-1; D uncertain. Germline V lookup: CDR1 KGHDR, CDR2 SFDVKD. Trimming took 10 bases from V and 3 from J, leaving 15 bases between them. The CDR3 has 14 residues. The chain's CDR3 is CATTRCPDYNEQFF. CDR3 DNA: TGTGCCACGACCCGGTGCCCCGACTACAATGAGCAGTTCTTC.

This clonotype was seen repeatedly, ten times or more. This chain connects TRBV6-4 to TRBJ1-2, with D perhaps TRBD1 (5 bases). The CDR3 is 13 residues long. Germline-derived CDR1 and CDR2 are MRHNA and SNTAGT. V was shortened by 3 bases and J by 2 bases, with 7 bases between the two germline ends. DNA for the CDR3: TGTGCCAGCAGTGAGGGGGGAAACTATGGCTACACCTTC. This translates into CASSEGGNYGYTF.

This clonotype was counted a few times. This chain uses TRBV9 with TRBJ1-2, with 10 nucleotides matching TRBD1. The length of the CDR3 is 14 residues. Trimming cost V 4 bases and J 7 bases; bases outside gene matches: 7. The V gene's germline CDR1 is SGDLS and CDR2 YYNGEE. The CDR3 region is CASSQTGGGFGYTF. The DNA of the CDR3 is TGTGCCAGCAGCCAGACAGGGGGCGGCTTTGGCTACACCTTC.

V gene TRBV2 combines with J gene TRBJ1-3, with 12 bases identical to TRBD1. This CDR3 has 17 amino acids. The germline V gene has CDR1 SNHLY and CDR2 FYNNEI. CDR3 nucleotides: TGTGCTAGAGGAGGGACAGGGGGCACGAGCTCTGGAAACACCATATATTTT. Translated: CARGGTGGTSSGNTIYF.